This entry features one TCR beta chain sequence. What it binds is not known. This entry comes from a study of graft-versus-host responses after intestinal transplantation. Overall study context: Grafts that recipients had were multivisceral, liver-intestinal, or isolated intestinal transplants. Once they had received anti-thymocyte globulin induction, all recipients took tacrolimus and steroids for 2 to 4 years. Study results and caveats: Within the allografts of patients who had graft-donor T cell macrochimerism, graft-versus-host to host-versus-graft clonal ratios were high. Declines in HvG clones occurring early post-transplant were associated with peak circulating GvH clone levels.

The CDR3 totals 13 residues. V was cut by 5 bases and J by 6 bases, with 13 bases left in between. CDR1 is SGHAT and CDR2 is FQNNGV in the germline V gene. Assay: immunoSEQ multiplex PCR; the TCRdb copy retains only in-frame clones and omits some. The sample shows under 150,000 clones, approximately 95% of them seen only once. The gene calls are TRBV11-2 and TRBJ1-1, with D possibly being TRBD1 (5 bases). The source material was unstimulated CD4+ T cells sorted from spleen or lymph node cells, sampled before intestinal transplant. This receptor was identified in a human donor who received an intestinal transplant. The CDR3 loop is CASSPRGRAEAFF. The CDR3 bases are TGTGCCAGCAGCCCACGGGGGAGGGCTGAAGCTTTCTTT.